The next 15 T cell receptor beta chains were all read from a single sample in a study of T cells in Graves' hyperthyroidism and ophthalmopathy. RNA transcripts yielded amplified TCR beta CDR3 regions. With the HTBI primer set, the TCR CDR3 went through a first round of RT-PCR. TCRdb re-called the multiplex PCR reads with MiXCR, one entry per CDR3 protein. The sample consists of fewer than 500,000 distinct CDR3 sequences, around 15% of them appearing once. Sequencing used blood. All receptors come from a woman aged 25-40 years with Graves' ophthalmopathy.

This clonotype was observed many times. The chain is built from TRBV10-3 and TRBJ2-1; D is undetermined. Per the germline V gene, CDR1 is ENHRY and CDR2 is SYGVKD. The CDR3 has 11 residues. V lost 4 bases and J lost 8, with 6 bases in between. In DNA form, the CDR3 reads TGTGCCATCAGTGGTGTGGATGAGCAGTTCTTC. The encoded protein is CAISGVDEQFF.

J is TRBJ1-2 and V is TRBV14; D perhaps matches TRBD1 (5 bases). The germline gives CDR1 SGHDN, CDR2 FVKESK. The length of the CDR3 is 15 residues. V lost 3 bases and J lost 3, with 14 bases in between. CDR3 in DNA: TGTGCCAGCAGCCAGATTATAGGAGGGGACTATGGCTACACCTTC. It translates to CASSQIIGGDYGYTF.

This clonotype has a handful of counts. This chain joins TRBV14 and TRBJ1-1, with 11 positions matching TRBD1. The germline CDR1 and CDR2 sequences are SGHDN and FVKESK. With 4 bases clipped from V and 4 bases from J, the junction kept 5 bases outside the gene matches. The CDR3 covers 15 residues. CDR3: CASSRGTGGITEAFF. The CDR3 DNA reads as TGTGCCAGCAGCCGAGGGACAGGGGGAATCACTGAAGCTTTCTTT.

The DNA of the CDR3 is TGTGCCAGCAGTAGGGCCAGAAATGAAAAACTGTTTTTT. Translation gives CASSRARNEKLFF. The rearrangement uses TRBV13 and TRBJ1-4; D unresolved. Between the trimmed V and J ends, which lost 6 bases and 5 bases, there was a span of 10 bases. Germline lookup yields CDR1 PRHDT and CDR2 FYEKMQ (reference sequence). CDR3 length: 13 amino acids.

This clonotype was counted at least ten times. CDR3 loop: CASSRNRDSPLHF. The CDR3 nucleotides read TGCGCCAGCAGCAGAAACAGGGATTCACCCCTCCACTTT. This chain uses TRBV5-1 with TRBJ1-6, with D possibly being TRBD1 (6 bases). The ends were cut back, 4 bases at V and 8 bases at J, with 10 bases in the middle. This CDR3 comprises 13 residues. Germline CDR1 reads SGHRS; CDR2 reads YFSETQ. The complete variable domain, with remaining parts taken from reference TRBV5-1 and TRBJ1-6, reads KAGVTQTPRYLIKTRGQQVTLSCSPISGHRSVSWYQQTPGQGLQFLFEYFSETQRNKGNFPGRFSGRQFSNSRSEMNVSTLELGDSALYLCASSRNRDSPLHFGNGTRLTVT.

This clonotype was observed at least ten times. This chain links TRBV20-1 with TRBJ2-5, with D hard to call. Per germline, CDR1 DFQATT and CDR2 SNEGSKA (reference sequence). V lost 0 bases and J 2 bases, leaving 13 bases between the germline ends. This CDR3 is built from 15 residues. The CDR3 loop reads CSARDWVGQQETQYF. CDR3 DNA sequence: TGCAGTGCTAGAGACTGGGTAGGGCAACAAGAGACCCAGTACTTC.

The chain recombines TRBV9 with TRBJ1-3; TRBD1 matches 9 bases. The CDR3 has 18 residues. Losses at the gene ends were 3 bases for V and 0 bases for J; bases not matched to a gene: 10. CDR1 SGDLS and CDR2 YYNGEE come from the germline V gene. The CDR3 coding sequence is TGTGCCAGCAGCGGCTTGGGGGACAGGGAGATCTCTGGAAACACCATATATTTT. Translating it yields CASSGLGDREISGNTIYF.

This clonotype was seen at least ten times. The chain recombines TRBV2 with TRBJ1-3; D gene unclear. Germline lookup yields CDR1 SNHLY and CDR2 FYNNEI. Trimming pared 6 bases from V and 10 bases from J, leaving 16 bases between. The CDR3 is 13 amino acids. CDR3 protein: CASRQTAPGTIYF. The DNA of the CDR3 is TGTGCCAGCAGACAGACGGCTCCCGGAACCATATATTTT.

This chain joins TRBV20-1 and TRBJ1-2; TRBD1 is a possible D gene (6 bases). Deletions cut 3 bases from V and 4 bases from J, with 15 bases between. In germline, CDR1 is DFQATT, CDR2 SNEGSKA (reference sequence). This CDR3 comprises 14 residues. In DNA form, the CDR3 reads TGCAGTGCTAGTGCACAGGGTTACAGCTATGGCTACACCTTC. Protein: CSASAQGYSYGYTF.

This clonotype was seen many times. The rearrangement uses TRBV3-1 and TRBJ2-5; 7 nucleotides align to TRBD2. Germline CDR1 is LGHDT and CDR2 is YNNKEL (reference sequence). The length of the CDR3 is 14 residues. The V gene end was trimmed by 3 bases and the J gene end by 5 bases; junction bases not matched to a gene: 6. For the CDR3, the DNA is TGTGCCAGCAGCCAGAACGGGGGGAAGGAGACCCAGTACTTC. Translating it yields CASSQNGGKETQYF.

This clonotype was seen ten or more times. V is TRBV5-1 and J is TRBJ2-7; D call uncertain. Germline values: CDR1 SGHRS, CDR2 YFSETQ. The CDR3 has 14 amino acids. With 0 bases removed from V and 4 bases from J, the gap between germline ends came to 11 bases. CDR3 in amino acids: CASSLDFGRYEQYF. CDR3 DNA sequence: TGCGCCAGCAGCTTGGATTTCGGCAGGTACGAGCAGTACTTC. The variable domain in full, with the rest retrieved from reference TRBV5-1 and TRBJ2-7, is KAGVTQTPRYLIKTRGQQVTLSCSPISGHRSVSWYQQTPGQGLQFLFEYFSETQRNKGNFPGRFSGRQFSNSRSEMNVSTLELGDSALYLCASSLDFGRYEQYFGPGTRLTVT.

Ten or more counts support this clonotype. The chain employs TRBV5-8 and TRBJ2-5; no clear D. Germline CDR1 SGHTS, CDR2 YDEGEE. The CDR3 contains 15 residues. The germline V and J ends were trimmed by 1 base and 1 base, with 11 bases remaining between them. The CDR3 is CASSLRAALQETQYF. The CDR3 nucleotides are TGTGCCAGCAGCTTGCGAGCTGCCCTCCAAGAGACCCAGTACTTC.

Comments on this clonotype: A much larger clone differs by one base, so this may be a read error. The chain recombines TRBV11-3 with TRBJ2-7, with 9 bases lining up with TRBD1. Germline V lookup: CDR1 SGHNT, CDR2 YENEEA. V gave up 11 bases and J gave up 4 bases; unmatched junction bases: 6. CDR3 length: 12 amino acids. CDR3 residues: CAGTDRGYEQYF. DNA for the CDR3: TGTGCCGGAACGGACAGGGGATACGAGCAGTACTTC.

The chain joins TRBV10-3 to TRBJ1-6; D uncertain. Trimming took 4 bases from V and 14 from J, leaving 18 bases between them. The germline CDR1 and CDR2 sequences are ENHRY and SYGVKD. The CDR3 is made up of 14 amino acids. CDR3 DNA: TGTGCCATCAGTGGTCGAGGTCGAGGAGAATCCCTCCACTTT. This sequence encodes CAISGRGRGESLHF.

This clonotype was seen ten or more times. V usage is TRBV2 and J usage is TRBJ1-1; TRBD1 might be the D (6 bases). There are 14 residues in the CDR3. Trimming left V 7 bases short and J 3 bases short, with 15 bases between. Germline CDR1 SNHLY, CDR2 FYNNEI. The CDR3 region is CASTGDKGDTEAFF. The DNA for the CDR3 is TGTGCCAGCACCGGGGACAAGGGGGACACTGAAGCTTTCTTT.